The 31 T cell receptor beta chains below were found in one sample sequenced in a study of cytomegalovirus exposure and HLA in healthy donors. The PCR had 60 Vbeta and 13 Jbeta primers. The table came from immunoSEQ multiplex PCR; TCRdb's copy has only in-frame clones and leaves some out. The sample includes tens of thousands of clones, approximately 76% of them seen just once. Sequencing was done on a sample of PBMCs. These receptor sequences come from a man aged 45-60 years in good health and CMV-seronegative.

The genes are TRBV7-9 and TRBJ2-7; possibly TRBD1 for D (5 bases). Trimming took off 6 bases at V and 2 bases at J, with 11 bases between the two ends. The germline V gene has CDR1 SEHNR and CDR2 FQNEAQ (reference sequence). The CDR3 consists of 13 residues. The CDR3 DNA is TGTGCCAGCAGGTCGGACATTCCCTACGAGCAGTACTTC. Translated, it gives CASRSDIPYEQYF.

In its sample, this clone was seen a few times. DNA for the CDR3: TGTGCCAGCAGAATCGACGGGCCAGGGTCGGAAAAACTGTTTTTT. It yields the protein CASRIDGPGSEKLFF. This sequence joins TRBV7-9 and TRBJ1-4, with a weak D call TRBD1 (5 bases). This CDR3 is 15 amino acids long. The germline V gene has CDR1 SEHNR and CDR2 FQNEAQ (reference sequence). Trimming removed 6 bases at V and 8 bases at J, with 19 bases between.

This clone was seen a few times. The CDR3 DNA is TGTGCCTGGAGTGTATCAGGGGGCGGGTACGAGCAGTACTTC. This encodes CAWSVSGGGYEQYF. The chain couples TRBV30 to TRBJ2-7; TRBD1 matches at 8 bases. The V and J ends lost 0 bases and 4 bases, in that order; junction bases with no gene match: 5. This CDR3 spans 14 amino acids. Per the germline V gene, CDR1 is GTSNPN and CDR2 is SVGIG (reference sequence).

J is TRBJ1-3 and V is TRBV30; a weak D match, TRBD1 (5 bases). The V gene lost 5 bases and the J gene lost 4 bases, with 12 bases spanning the gap. This CDR3 contains 13 residues. CDR1 and CDR2 (germline): GTSNPN, SVGIG (reference sequence). The CDR3 DNA sequence: TGTGCCTGGGACGGGGGACGCGGAAACACCATATATTTT. Its protein is CAWDGGRGNTIYF.

The J gene is TRBJ2-1, the V gene TRBV30, with D perhaps TRBD2 (7 bases). The V and J ends lost 4 bases and 2 bases respectively, with 15 bases between them. Germline CDR1 is GTSNPN and CDR2 is SVGIG (reference sequence). The CDR3 runs to 15 residues. The CDR3: CAWTGGPKTYNEQFF. In DNA form, the CDR3 reads TGTGCCTGGACCGGGGGGCCAAAAACCTACAATGAGCAGTTCTTC.

The V and J genes are TRBV19 and TRBJ2-2; 10 positions match TRBD1. This CDR3 comprises 15 residues. Germline lookup yields CDR1 LNHDA and CDR2 SQIVND (reference sequence). Germline trimming cut 6 bases from V and 4 bases from J; bases unmatched to any gene: 5. The chain's CDR3 is CASSSRQGATGELFF. Written as DNA, the CDR3 is TGTGCCAGTAGCAGCCGACAGGGGGCCACCGGGGAGCTGTTTTTT.

The chain is built from TRBV9 and TRBJ2-7, with 9 bases that match TRBD2. There are 21 residues in the CDR3. V gave up 1 base and J gave up 7 bases; unmatched junction bases: 27. CDR1 SGDLS and CDR2 YYNGEE come from the germline V gene. As DNA, the CDR3 is TGTGCCAGCAGCGTAACCATAGGCGGGCTAGCGGGAAACCCAACACAGGGTGAGCAGTACTTC. Translation gives CASSVTIGGLAGNPTQGEQYF.

The rearrangement uses TRBV19 and TRBJ1-5, with 8 positions matching TRBD1. With 5 bases clipped from V and 2 bases from J, the junction kept 14 bases outside the gene matches. Germline V gives CDR1 LNHDA, CDR2 SQIVND (reference sequence). The CDR3 runs 18 residues. The DNA for the CDR3 is TGTGCCAGTAGTGATTGGGTCGAGGACAGGGAGGGCAATCAGCCCCAGCATTTT. This gives the protein CASSDWVEDREGNQPQHF.

A word on this clone: The junction and the germline gene differ at one end; a read error may be behind it. CDR3 coding DNA: TGTGCCAGCACTGAAGGGACAGCGAACACTGAAGCTTTCTTT. This sequence encodes CASTEGTANTEAFF. V and J are TRBV6-1 and TRBJ1-1; 7 bases fit TRBD1. This CDR3 spans 14 amino acids. The germline V gene encodes CDR1 MNHNS and CDR2 SASEGT.

V is TRBV18 and J is TRBJ2-3; D is unresolved. The CDR3 has 18 residues. Germline assignment: CDR1 KGHSH and CDR2 LQKENI. V lost 6 bases and J 2 bases, leaving 24 bases between the germline ends. In DNA form, the CDR3 reads TGTGCCAGCTCCACCGCTAACCCAGCGACTCCTTCCACAGATACGCAGTATTTT. Its translation: CASSTANPATPSTDTQYF.

The chain carries TRBV5-1 and TRBJ2-7, with 9 bases matching TRBD2. Germline values: CDR1 SGHRS, CDR2 YFSETQ. This CDR3 region has 17 residues. V shed 0 bases and J 2 bases; nucleotides not matched to a gene: 9. The chain's CDR3 is CASSLASGGRRTYEQYF. CDR3 nucleotides: TGCGCCAGCAGCTTGGCCAGCGGGGGGCGGCGGACCTACGAGCAGTACTTC. The full variable domain, its missing parts supplied by reference TRBV5-1 and TRBJ2-7, is KAGVTQTPRYLIKTRGQQVTLSCSPISGHRSVSWYQQTPGQGLQFLFEYFSETQRNKGNFPGRFSGRQFSNSRSEMNVSTLELGDSALYLCASSLASGGRRTYEQYFGPGTRLTVT.

The chain recombines TRBV5-5 with TRBJ1-4; 7 bases are a match to TRBD1. Looked up from germline, CDR1 is SGHKS and CDR2 is YYEKEE (reference sequence). With V trimmed by 3 bases and J by 3 bases, 5 bases remained unmatched. CDR3 size: 15 residues. In DNA, the CDR3 is TGTGCCAGCAGCTGGGGGACAGAGGCTAATGAAAAACTGTTTTTT. This encodes CASSWGTEANEKLFF.

The rearrangement joins TRBV7-5 to TRBJ2-2; TRBD1 was called by the table and not checked on the DNA. TRBV7-5 is classified as a pseudogene. The CDR3 contains 16 residues. CDR3 DNA sequence: TGTGCCAGAAGCTACTCCGGGACAGCGGAGTCCGGGGAGCTGTTTTTT. It codes for CARSYSGTAESGELFF.

The V gene is TRBV13, the J gene TRBJ1-2; TRBD1 agrees at 7 bases. Germline V gene sequence: CDR1 PRHDT, CDR2 FYEKMQ (reference sequence). Unmatched junction bases numbered 4, after V lost 0 bases and J lost 6 bases. The CDR3 extends over 14 amino acids. CDR3 DNA sequence: TGTGCCAGCAGCTTAGGGACAGGGTTCGATGGCTACACCTTC. Protein product: CASSLGTGFDGYTF.

This rearrangement joins TRBV19 to TRBJ1-5; 8 bases fit TRBD1. There are 17 residues in the CDR3. CDR1 and CDR2 (germline): LNHDA, SQIVND (reference sequence). V shed 3 bases, J shed 5 bases, and the junction held 12 bases outside the gene matches. CDR3 DNA sequence: TGTGCCAGTAGTATTTTCGCAGGGGGCTACGTCGATCAGCCCCAGCATTTT. Protein product: CASSIFAGGYVDQPQHF.

CDR3 protein: CASGRGSATEAFF. The CDR3 nucleotides are TGTGCCAGCGGCAGGGGTTCGGCCACTGAAGCTTTCTTT. V is TRBV6-1 and J is TRBJ1-1, with a possible D match to TRBD1 (6 bases). The V and J ends lost 8 bases and 4 bases respectively, with 14 bases between them. The CDR3 sequence is 13 residues long. CDR1 and CDR2 (germline): MNHNS, SASEGT.

The V and J genes are TRBV10-3 and TRBJ1-6, with unresolved D. The V end lost 10 bases, the J end lost 6 bases, and 16 bases lay between the germline ends. The germline CDR1 and CDR2 sequences are ENHRY and SYGVKD. The CDR3 loop spans 14 amino acids. The CDR3 DNA is TGTGCCAGCACCCGGCAGGTTGCTAATTCACCCCTCCACTTT. This translates into CASTRQVANSPLHF.

The V call is TRBV5-1, the J call TRBJ2-7, with D hard to call. Germline CDR1 is SGHRS and CDR2 is YFSETQ. This CDR3 region has 14 residues. The V end was cut by 7 bases, the J end by 0 bases, with 14 bases between. The CDR3 reads CASHEAGLSYEQYF. The CDR3 coding sequence is TGCGCCAGCCATGAAGCAGGCCTCTCCTACGAGCAGTACTTC.

This clone showed up just a few times. CDR3 in amino acids: CASSLASTVAGKETQYF. The CDR3 coding sequence is TGCGCCAGCAGCTTGGCCTCTACGGTAGCGGGGAAAGAGACCCAGTACTTC. The chain carries TRBV5-1 and TRBJ2-5, with 8 nucleotides matching TRBD2. Trimming at V came to 0 bases and at J to 3 bases, leaving 10 bases not matched to a gene. Germline lookup yields CDR1 SGHRS and CDR2 YFSETQ. This CDR3 has 17 amino acids.

The V call is TRBV19, the J call TRBJ2-3; D is uncertain. Per germline, CDR1 LNHDA and CDR2 SQIVND (reference sequence). There are 15 residues in the CDR3. Trimming cost V 3 bases and J 1 base, with 11 bases left between them. This CDR3 is CASSIGSRGTDTQYF. Written as DNA, the CDR3 is TGTGCCAGTAGTATTGGATCTCGGGGCACAGATACGCAGTATTTT.

This clone was found a few times. The chain carries TRBV5-8 and TRBJ1-2; 8 bases fit TRBD1. CDR3 length: 13 residues. J was trimmed by 5 bases and V by 3 bases; bases with no gene match: 3. The V gene's germline CDR1 is SGHTS and CDR2 YDEGEE. The CDR3 sequence: CASSSQGGYGYTF. As DNA, the CDR3 is TGTGCCAGCAGCTCACAGGGGGGGTATGGCTACACCTTC.

This clone showed up just once. CDR3 bases: TGTGCCAGCAGCTTATTGGACAGTCCCTACGAGCAGTACTTC. Protein product: CASSLLDSPYEQYF. The gene calls are TRBV7-9 and TRBJ2-7; tentative D call: TRBD1 (6 bases). This CDR3 is 14 amino acids long. CDR1 and CDR2 from the germline V gene are SEHNR and FQNEAQ (reference sequence). V was cut by 2 bases and J by 2 bases, with 10 bases left in between.

The CDR3 here is CASSLPWGEAFF. The CDR3 coding sequence is TGTGCCAGCAGCTTACCTTGGGGGGAGGCTTTCTTT. The chain recombines TRBV7-9 with TRBJ1-1; tentatively, D is TRBD1 (5 bases). Germline lookup yields CDR1 SEHNR and CDR2 FQNEAQ (reference sequence). The germline V and J ends were trimmed by 2 bases and 11 bases, with 12 bases remaining between them. This CDR3 has 12 amino acids.

This chain uses TRBV9 with TRBJ1-6; 9 nucleotides match TRBD1. There are 15 residues in the CDR3. Germline V gene sequence: CDR1 SGDLS, CDR2 YYNGEE. V was pared by 3 bases and J by 7 bases, with 5 bases of the junction left unmatched. This CDR3 is CASSATGQGNSPLHF. The CDR3 coding sequence is TGTGCCAGCAGCGCTACTGGACAGGGGAATTCACCCCTCCACTTT.

This clone was recorded a few times. The CDR3 nucleotides are TGCGCCAGCAGCCAAGGAATTGACAGATCCTACGAGCAGTACTTC. Translating it yields CASSQGIDRSYEQYF. The J gene is TRBJ2-7, the V gene TRBV4-1, with D possibly being TRBD1 (5 bases). The germline V and J ends were trimmed by 1 base and 1 base, with 11 bases remaining between them. Per the germline V gene, CDR1 is MGHRA and CDR2 is YSYEKL. This CDR3 is 15 amino acids long.

The chain is built from TRBV5-5 and TRBJ1-1, with 9 bases fitting TRBD1. J lost 8 bases, V lost 4 bases, and 6 bases had no gene match. Germline loops: CDR1 SGHKS, CDR2 YYEKEE (reference sequence). The CDR3 is 13 amino acids. CDR3 sequence reads: CASSVTGTGEAFF. The CDR3 DNA is TGTGCCAGCAGCGTAACCGGGACAGGGGAAGCTTTCTTT.

The V gene is TRBV5-1, the J gene TRBJ2-7; 8 positions match TRBD1. The CDR3 totals 15 residues. CDR1 and CDR2 (germline): SGHRS, YFSETQ. V shed 0 bases and J 5 bases; nucleotides not matched to a gene: 7. CDR3 region: CASSLASAGGDEQYF. CDR3 DNA sequence: TGCGCCAGCAGCTTGGCTTCGGCAGGGGGCGACGAGCAGTACTTC.

This rearrangement joins TRBV5-1 to TRBJ1-5; D gene uncertain. CDR3 length equals 14 residues. Germline V gene sequence: CDR1 SGHRS, CDR2 YFSETQ. V was shortened by 2 bases and J by 4 bases, with 10 bases between the two germline ends. The CDR3 is CASSFGTDNQPQHF. In DNA, the CDR3 is TGCGCCAGCAGCTTTGGTACAGATAATCAGCCCCAGCATTTT.

The V call is TRBV6-1, the J call TRBJ1-5; D not resolved. V was shortened by 6 bases and J by 3 bases, with 9 bases between the two germline ends. This CDR3 contains 13 residues. Looked up from germline, CDR1 is MNHNS and CDR2 is SASEGT. CDR3 in DNA: TGTGCCAGCAGATCGGTTAACAATCAGCCCCAGCATTTT. This gives the protein CASRSVNNQPQHF.

The CDR3 loop reads CASRAKSRWTRGSGEQYF. The CDR3 bases are TGTGCCAGCAGAGCCAAAAGTCGATGGACTCGGGGGAGCGGCGAGCAGTACTTC. This chain joins TRBV27 and TRBJ2-5; D is possibly TRBD2 (6 bases). The DNA end is a closer match to TRBJ2-7, so the J assignment may be wrong. The germline gives CDR1 MNHEY, CDR2 SMNVEV (reference sequence). The CDR3 is 18 amino acids.

V and J are TRBV6-6 and TRBJ1-2; TRBD1 matches 9 bases. This CDR3 is built from 13 residues. Germline CDR1 reads MNHNY; CDR2 reads SVGAGI (reference sequence). V trimming: 4 bases; J trimming: 7 bases; junction bases outside the gene matches: 4. CDR3 loop: CASSLQGAAGYTF. The DNA for the CDR3 is TGTGCCAGCAGTTTACAGGGGGCTGCTGGCTACACCTTC.